This TCR delta chain stems from a study of γδ T cells in repeated Plasmodium falciparum infection (dated by TCRdb to the early 2020s). As for the study more broadly: The natural-infection arm enrolled Malian children exposed to intense seasonal malaria transmission, compared against age and gender matched Australian children. Controlled-infection subjects were sampled at baseline, immediately before selected infections, and 21 days after each infection. Four controlled human malaria infections were administered to about five malaria-naive U.S. adults over about 630 days by bites from P. falciparum NF54-infected Anopheles stephensi mosquitoes. Malian gammadelta TCR repertoires were analysed cross-sectionally during no-transmission periods and longitudinally across acute febrile malaria episodes. Using both natural infection in Mali and controlled human malaria infection, the study looked at the way repeated Plasmodium falciparum infection shapes the human gammadelta T cell repertoire.

The library was produced with multiplex PCR. Instrument on record: Illumina MiSeq. Each sorted gammadelta T cell sample was sequenced for both the TCR gamma (TRG) and TCR delta (TRD) chains. Per the original workflow: Clonotype tree plots, accumulated frequency of the top 20 clonotypes, diversity index (DI) and D75 metrics were included in the repertoire analyses. The public reads were reprocessed by TCRdb using CATT, and rows of matching DNA were later combined. TCRdb's processing, not the study's, gives the V and J calls here. Across this sample there are 90,000 to 95,000 delta-chain clones, with more than 0.85% seen only once. The ten largest make up around 9.6% of the sample. Broader findings and caveats from the paper: Repeated controlled infections appeared to drive waves of new clonotype selection in Vdelta2-negative, largely Vdelta1+, gammadelta TCR repertoires. Vgamma9/Vdelta2+ TCR repertoires kept a highly stable polyclonal repertoire across time and infection, and many TCRgamma sequences overlapped between individuals. The Malian cohort came from a small rural village of predominantly one ethnic group, limiting generalizability. The controlled-infection cohort was small, limiting analysis of inter-individual variability in gammadelta T cell responses. Compared with Australian children, Malian children appeared to have Vdelta2-negative gammadelta TCR repertoires that were more clonally expanded, less diverse and less shared.

For bulk TCR repertoire analysis, Vgamma9/Vdelta2+ and Vdelta2-negative gammadelta T cell populations were isolated by flow sorting from peripheral blood mononuclear cells. This clone came up a few times. What this receptor recognizes is not known. TCRdb lists the protein of a much larger clone for this DNA, which differs at residue 14, so this is likely a read error; the protein given here is translated from the DNA itself. Trimming leaves V shorter by 3 bases and J shorter by 5 bases, with the junction holding 16 bases beyond the gene matches. Counted from cysteine to phenylalanine, this CDR3 has 21 amino acids. The entry retains the CDR3 DNA only, 63 bases that are in frame from base 1. CDR1 and CDR2 (TSWWSYY, QGS) derive from the germline V gene.

The clonotype comes from a pool of human donors (malaria-infected and uninfected, not separated). The chain links TRDV1 with TRDJ3, and 10 bases in between align with TRDD3. As TCRdb names no J gene, one was assigned here on the basis of a DNA match to germline. Sequencing was performed on gamma-delta T cells from blood. The DNA is as follows: TGTGCTCTTGGGGATTTCTACCTTGGGGGATACTCCAACCGGGACACCCGACAGATGTTTTTC. It is translated as CALGDFYLGGYSNRDTRQMFF.